Included here is one T cell receptor (beta chain) sequence, with context. Its antigen remains unknown. This entry belongs to a study of a mutant IDH1 vaccine in newly diagnosed glioma. The overall study: Among treated patients, 62.5% were male and roughly 40% female, and mean age was about 39 years. Therapy received beforehand was radiotherapy, temozolomide, or both, with most patients given both.

The repertoire was sequenced with immunoSEQ multiplex PCR; TCRdb's copy has only in-frame clones and lacks some. There are more than 10,000 clones in the sample; about nine tenths occur only once, and approximately 6% lies in the top ten. Stated time point: week 5, during vaccination. With topical imiquimod, each dose of the vaccine consisted of 300 ug of mutant IDH1 20-mer peptide. The CDR3 covers 14 residues. The V end lost 6 bases, the J end lost 0 bases, and 9 bases lay between the germline ends. Germline assignment: CDR1 MNHNS and CDR2 SASEGT. The chain joins TRBV6-1 to TRBJ1-3; D is undetermined. The sample was PBMCs, taken from a glioma patient whose treatment included an IDH1 peptide vaccine. This clonotype was obtained from a woman aged 40-49 years with glioma. Some clones in this sample may be carry-over from other donors' samples. The CDR3 DNA follows: TGTGCCAGCAGCGCAGCCTTCTCTGGAAACACCATATATTTT. Its protein product is CASSAAFSGNTIYF.